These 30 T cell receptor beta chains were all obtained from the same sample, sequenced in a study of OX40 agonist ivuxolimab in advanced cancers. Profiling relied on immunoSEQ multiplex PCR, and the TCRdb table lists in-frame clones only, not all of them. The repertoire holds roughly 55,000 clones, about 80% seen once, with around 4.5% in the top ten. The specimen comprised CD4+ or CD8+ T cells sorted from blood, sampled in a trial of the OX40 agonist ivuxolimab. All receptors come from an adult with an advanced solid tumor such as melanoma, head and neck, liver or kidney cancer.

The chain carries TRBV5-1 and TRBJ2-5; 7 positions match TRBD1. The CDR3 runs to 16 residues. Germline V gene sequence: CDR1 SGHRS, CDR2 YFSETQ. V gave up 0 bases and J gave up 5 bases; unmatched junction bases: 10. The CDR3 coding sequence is TGCGCCAGCAGCTTGGCCGCAACAGGGGCAGGGGAGACCCAGTACTTC. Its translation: CASSLAATGAGETQYF. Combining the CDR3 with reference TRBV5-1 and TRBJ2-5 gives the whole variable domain KAGVTQTPRYLIKTRGQQVTLSCSPISGHRSVSWYQQTPGQGLQFLFEYFSETQRNKGNFPGRFSGRQFSNSRSEMNVSTLELGDSALYLCASSLAATGAGETQYFGPGTRLLVL.

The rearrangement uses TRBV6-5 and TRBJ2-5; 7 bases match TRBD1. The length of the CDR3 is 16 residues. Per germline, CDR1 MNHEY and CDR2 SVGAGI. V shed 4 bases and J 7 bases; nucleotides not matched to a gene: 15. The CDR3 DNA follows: TGTGCCAGCAGTTTTCCTCCAGGGCAGGGGGATAGGACCCAGTACTTC. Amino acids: CASSFPPGQGDRTQYF.

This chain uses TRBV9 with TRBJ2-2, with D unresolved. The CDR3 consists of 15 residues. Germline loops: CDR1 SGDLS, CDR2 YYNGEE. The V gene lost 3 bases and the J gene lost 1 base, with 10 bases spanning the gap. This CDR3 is CASSAANVNTGELFF. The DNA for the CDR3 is TGTGCCAGCAGCGCCGCCAACGTGAACACCGGGGAGCTGTTTTTT.

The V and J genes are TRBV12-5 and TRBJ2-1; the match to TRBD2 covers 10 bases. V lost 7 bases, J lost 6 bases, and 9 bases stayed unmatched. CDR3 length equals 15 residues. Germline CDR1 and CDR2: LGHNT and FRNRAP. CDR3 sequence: CASASPRLAGNEQFF. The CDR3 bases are TGTGCTAGTGCCTCCCCACGACTAGCGGGCAATGAGCAGTTCTTC.

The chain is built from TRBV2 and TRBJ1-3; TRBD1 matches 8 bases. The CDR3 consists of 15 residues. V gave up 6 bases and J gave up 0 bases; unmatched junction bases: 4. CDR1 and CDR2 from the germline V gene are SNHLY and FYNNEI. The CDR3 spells CASRLTGVSGNTIYF. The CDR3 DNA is TGTGCCAGCAGGCTGACAGGGGTCTCTGGAAACACCATATATTTT.

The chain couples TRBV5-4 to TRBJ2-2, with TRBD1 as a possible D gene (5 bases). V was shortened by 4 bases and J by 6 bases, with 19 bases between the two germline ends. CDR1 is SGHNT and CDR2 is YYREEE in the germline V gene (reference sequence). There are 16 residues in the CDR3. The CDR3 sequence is CASSPRQGRLAGELFF. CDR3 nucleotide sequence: TGTGCCAGCAGCCCCCGCCAGGGAAGGTTGGCCGGGGAGCTGTTTTTT.

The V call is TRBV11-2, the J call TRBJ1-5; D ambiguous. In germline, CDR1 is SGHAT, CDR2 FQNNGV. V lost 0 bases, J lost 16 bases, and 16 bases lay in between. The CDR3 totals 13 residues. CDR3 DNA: TGTGCCAGCAGCTTAGACGATAGCAAAGGGCAACATTTT. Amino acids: CASSLDDSKGQHF.

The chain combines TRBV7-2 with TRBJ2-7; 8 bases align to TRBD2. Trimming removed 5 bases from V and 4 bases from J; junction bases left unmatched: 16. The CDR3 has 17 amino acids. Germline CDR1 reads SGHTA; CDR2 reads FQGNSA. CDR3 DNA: TGTGCCAGCAGCCCCCCCGCAAGCGGGAGCCCCCGTTACGAGCAGTACTTC. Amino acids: CASSPPASGSPRYEQYF.

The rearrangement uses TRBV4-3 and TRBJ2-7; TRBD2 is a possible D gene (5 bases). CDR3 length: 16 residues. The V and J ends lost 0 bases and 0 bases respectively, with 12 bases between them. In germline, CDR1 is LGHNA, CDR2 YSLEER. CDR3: CASSQDRGRISYEQYF. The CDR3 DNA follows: TGCGCCAGCAGCCAAGACCGGGGAAGGATCTCCTACGAGCAGTACTTC.

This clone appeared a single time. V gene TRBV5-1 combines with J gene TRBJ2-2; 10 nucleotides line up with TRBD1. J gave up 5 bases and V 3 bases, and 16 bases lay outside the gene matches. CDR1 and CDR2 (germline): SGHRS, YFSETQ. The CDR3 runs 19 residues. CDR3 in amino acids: CASSSRSPFGTGVTGELFF. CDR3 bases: TGCGCCAGCAGCTCCAGATCGCCGTTCGGGACAGGGGTGACCGGGGAGCTGTTTTTT.

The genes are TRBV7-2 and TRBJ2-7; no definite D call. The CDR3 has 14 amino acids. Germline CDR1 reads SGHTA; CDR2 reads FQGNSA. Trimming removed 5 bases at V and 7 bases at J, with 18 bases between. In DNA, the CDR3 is TGTGCCAGCAGCATTGCTGGCGTTTTTCGGGAGCAGTACTTC. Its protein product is CASSIAGVFREQYF.

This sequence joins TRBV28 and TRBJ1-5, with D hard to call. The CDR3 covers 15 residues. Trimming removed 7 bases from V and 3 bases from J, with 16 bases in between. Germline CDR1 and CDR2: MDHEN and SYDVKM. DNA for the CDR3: TGTGCCAGCACCCTCGTCCCAGAGATCAATCAGCCCCAGCATTTT. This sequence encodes CASTLVPEINQPQHF.

This CDR3 is CASSSSGGAIGDTQYF. The CDR3 DNA reads TGTGCCAGCAGCTCTAGCGGGGGGGCCATAGGAGATACGCAGTATTTT. This rearrangement joins TRBV11-2 to TRBJ2-3, with 12 bases identical to TRBD2. Trimming cost V 4 bases and J 5 bases; bases outside gene matches: 7. CDR1 and CDR2 from the germline V gene are SGHAT and FQNNGV. The CDR3 totals 16 residues.

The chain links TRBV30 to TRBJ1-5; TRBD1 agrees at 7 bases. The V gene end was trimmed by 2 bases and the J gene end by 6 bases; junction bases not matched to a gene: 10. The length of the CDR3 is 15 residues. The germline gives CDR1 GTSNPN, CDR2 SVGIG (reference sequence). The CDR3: CAWSLTGRSGQPQHF. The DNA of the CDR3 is TGTGCCTGGAGTCTGACAGGGAGAAGCGGTCAGCCCCAGCATTTT.

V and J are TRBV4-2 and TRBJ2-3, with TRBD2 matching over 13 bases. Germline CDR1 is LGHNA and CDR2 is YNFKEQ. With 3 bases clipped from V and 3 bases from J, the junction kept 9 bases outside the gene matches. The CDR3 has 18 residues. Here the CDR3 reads CASSQPPTSGRATDTQYF. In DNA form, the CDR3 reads TGTGCCAGCAGCCAGCCGCCCACTAGCGGGAGGGCGACAGATACGCAGTATTTT.

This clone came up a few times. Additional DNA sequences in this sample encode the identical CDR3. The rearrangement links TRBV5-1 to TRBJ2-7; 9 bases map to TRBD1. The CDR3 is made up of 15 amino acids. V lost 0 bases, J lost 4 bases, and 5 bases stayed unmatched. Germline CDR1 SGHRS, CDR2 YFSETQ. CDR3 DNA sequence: TGCGCCAGCAGCTTGGACGGGACAGGGAAGTACGAGCAGTACTTC. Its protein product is CASSLDGTGKYEQYF.

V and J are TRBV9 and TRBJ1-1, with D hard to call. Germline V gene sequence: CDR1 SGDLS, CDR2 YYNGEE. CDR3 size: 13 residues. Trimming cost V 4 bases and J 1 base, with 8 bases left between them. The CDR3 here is CASSPRRNTEAFF. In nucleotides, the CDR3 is TGTGCCAGCAGCCCTCGGAGGAACACTGAAGCTTTCTTT. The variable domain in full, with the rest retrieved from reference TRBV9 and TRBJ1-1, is DSGVTQTPKHLITATGQRVTLRCSPRSGDLSVYWYQQSLDQGLQFLIQYYNGEERAKGNILERFSAQQFPDLHSELNLSSLELGDSALYFCASSPRRNTEAFFGQGTRLTVV.

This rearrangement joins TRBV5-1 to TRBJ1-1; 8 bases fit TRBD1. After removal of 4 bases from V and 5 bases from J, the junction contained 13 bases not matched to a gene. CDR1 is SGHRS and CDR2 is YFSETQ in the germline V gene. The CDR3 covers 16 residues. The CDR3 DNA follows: TGCGCCAGCAGCCTTGGACAGGGTAATTTTTGGACTGAAGCTTTCTTT. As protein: CASSLGQGNFWTEAFF.

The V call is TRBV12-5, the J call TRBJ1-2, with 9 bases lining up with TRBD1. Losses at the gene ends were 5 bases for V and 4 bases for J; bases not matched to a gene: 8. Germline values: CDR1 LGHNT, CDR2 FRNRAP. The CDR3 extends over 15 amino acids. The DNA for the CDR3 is TGTGCTAGTGGTCCCGGGACAGGGCGCGGCTATGGCTACACCTTC. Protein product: CASGPGTGRGYGYTF.

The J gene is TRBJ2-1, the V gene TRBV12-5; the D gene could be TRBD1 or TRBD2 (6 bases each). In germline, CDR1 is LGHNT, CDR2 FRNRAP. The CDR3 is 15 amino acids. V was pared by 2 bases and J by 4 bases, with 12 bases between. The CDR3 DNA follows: TGTGCTAGTGGTTTGTCCCGGGGGCTGTACAATGAGCAGTTCTTC. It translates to CASGLSRGLYNEQFF.

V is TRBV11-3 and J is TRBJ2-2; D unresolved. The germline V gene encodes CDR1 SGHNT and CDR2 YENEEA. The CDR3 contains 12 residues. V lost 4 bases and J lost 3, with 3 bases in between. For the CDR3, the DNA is TGTGCCAGCAGCTCCCACACCGGGGAGCTGTTTTTT. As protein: CASSSHTGELFF.

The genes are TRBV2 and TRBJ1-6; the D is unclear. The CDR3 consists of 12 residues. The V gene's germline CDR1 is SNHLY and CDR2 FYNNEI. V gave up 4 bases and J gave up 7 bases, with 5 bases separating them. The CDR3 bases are TGTGCCAGCAGTGTCAGGAATTCACCCCTCCACTTT. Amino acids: CASSVRNSPLHF.

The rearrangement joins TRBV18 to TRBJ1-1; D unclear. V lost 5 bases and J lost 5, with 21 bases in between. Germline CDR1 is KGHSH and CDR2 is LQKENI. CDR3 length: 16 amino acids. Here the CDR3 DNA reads TGTGCCAGCTCATTAGGCGGGAGCTCGGAAGGGACTGAAGCTTTCTTT. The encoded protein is CASSLGGSSEGTEAFF.

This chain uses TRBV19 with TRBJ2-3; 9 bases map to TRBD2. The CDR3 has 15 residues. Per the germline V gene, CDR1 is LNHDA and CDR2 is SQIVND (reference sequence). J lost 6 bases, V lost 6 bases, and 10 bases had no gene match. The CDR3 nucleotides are TGTGCCAGTAGCCCACCGGGACTAGCAAGTGATACGCAGTATTTT. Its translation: CASSPPGLASDTQYF.

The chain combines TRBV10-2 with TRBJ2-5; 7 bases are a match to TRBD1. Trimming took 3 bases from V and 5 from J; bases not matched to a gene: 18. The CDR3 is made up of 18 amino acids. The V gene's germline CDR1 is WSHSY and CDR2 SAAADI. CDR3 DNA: TGCGCCAGCAGTGACCCGATAAGACAGGGCTTCTTTCGCGAGACCCAGTACTTC. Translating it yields CASSDPIRQGFFRETQYF.

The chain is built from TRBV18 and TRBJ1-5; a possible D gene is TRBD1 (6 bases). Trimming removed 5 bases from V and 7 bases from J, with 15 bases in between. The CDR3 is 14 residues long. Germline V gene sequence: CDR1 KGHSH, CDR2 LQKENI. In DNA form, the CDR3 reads TGTGCCAGCTCAGGCCAGGGGCCGCAACAGCCCCAGCATTTT. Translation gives CASSGQGPQQPQHF.

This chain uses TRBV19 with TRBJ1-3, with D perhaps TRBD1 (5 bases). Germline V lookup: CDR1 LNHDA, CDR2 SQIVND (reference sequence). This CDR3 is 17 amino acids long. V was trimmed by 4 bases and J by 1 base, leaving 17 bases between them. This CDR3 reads CASSTRATGQSGNTIYF. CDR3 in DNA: TGTGCCAGTAGTACGCGAGCAACGGGGCAGTCTGGAAACACCATATATTTT.

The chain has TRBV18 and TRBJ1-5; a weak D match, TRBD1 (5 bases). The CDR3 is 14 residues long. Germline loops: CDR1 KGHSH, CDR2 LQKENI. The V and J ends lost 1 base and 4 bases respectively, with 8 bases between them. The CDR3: CASSPRGENQPQHF. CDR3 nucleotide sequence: TGTGCCAGCTCACCACGGGGGGAGAATCAGCCCCAGCATTTT.

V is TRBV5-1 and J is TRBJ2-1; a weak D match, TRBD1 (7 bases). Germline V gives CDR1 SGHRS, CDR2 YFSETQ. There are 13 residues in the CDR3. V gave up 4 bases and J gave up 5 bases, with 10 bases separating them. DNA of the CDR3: TGCGCCAGCAGCCAGGGGGGAGACAATGAGCAGTTCTTC. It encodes CASSQGGDNEQFF.

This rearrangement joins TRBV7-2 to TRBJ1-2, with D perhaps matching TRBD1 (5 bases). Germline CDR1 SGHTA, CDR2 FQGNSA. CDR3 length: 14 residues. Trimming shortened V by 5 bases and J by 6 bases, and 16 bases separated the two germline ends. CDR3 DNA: TGTGCCAGCAGCCGCGGGGGGTGGCGAGATGGCTACACCTTC. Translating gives CASSRGGWRDGYTF.